The rows below give T cell receptor beta chains drawn from one sample of a study of blood T cell repertoires in COVID-19. Measured with immunoSEQ multiplex PCR; TCRdb has only the in-frame clones, and not every one. The data show 100,000 to 150,000 clones, with around 88% seen just once and approximately 10% held by the top ten. Sequencing was done on a sample of peripheral blood. The source of these receptors is a middle-aged man with acute or convalescent COVID-19. Both conserved end residues are part of each CDR3. The D gene is left open where the match is weak. Size is stated for part of the rows, as once, few or many counts, or as a class when the clone is expanded.

>.|TRBJ2-2|TRBV5-1|TRBD1
CASRNHPGQGTGELFF
TGCGCCAGCAGAAATCATCCGGGACAGGGCACCGGGGAGCTGTTTTTT
>.|TRBJ1-4|TRBV19|.
CASSIDQGFDNEKLFF
TGTGCCAGTAGTATAGACCAGGGGTTCGATAATGAAAAACTGTTTTTT
>.|TRBJ1-2|TRBV29-1|.
CSVEDMGGYGYTF
TGCAGCGTTGAAGATATGGGGGGCTATGGCTACACCTTC
>.|TRBJ1-2|TRBV10-1|.
CASSVRAGGGYTF
TGCGCCAGCAGTGTCAGGGCCGGGGGAGGCTACACCTTC
>.|TRBJ1-1|TRBV7-9|.
CASSLMARMNTEAFF
TGTGCCAGCAGCTTAATGGCCAGAATGAACACTGAAGCTTTCTTT
>.|TRBJ2-1|TRBV6-5|TRBD2
CASSTWEGEQFF
TGTGCCAGCAGCACCTGGGAGGGTGAGCAGTTCTTC
>.|TRBJ2-7|TRBV6-4|.
CASIGQTISYEQYF
TGTGCCAGCATAGGACAGACGATTTCCTACGAGCAGTACTTC
>.|TRBJ1-2|TRBV9|.
CASRGGYGYTF
TGTGCCAGCAGAGGAGGCTATGGCTACACCTTC
>few|TRBJ1-3|TRBV5-1|.
CASSLTGGNTIYF
TGCGCCAGCAGCTTGACAGGGGGAAACACCATATATTTT
>.|TRBJ1-1|TRBV5-6|.
CASSGEGFRGNTEAFF
TGTGCCAGCAGCGGCGAGGGTTTCAGAGGGAACACTGAAGCTTTCTTT
>.|TRBJ1-5|TRBV2|.
CASAGQPGQPQHF
TGTGCCAGCGCGGGGCAGCCGGGTCAGCCCCAGCATTTT
>.|TRBJ1-1|TRBV2|.
CASSVGIQGVTEAFF
TGTGCCAGCAGTGTAGGAATCCAAGGGGTCACTGAAGCTTTCTTT
>once|TRBJ2-2|TRBV16|.
CASSREVNTGELFF
TGTGCCAGCAGCCGTGAGGTGAACACCGGGGAGCTGTTTTTT
>once|TRBJ2-7|TRBV18|TRBD2
CASSPLSGRGYEQYF
TGTGCCAGCTCACCTCTCAGCGGGAGAGGGTACGAGCAGTACTTC
>.|TRBJ2-5|TRBV5-4|.
CASSLRGQETQYF
TGTGCCAGCAGCTTGAGGGGCCAAGAGACCCAGTACTTC
>.|TRBJ1-3|TRBV27|.
CASRGRYSGNTIYF
TGTGCCAGCCGAGGTCGATACTCTGGAAACACCATATATTTT
>.|TRBJ2-2|TRBV19|.
CASLAPTGELFF
TGTGCCAGTTTAGCCCCAACCGGGGAGCTGTTTTTT
>once|TRBJ1-2|TRBV5-1|.
CASRRDIHYGYTF
TGCGCCAGCAGACGGGACATACACTATGGCTACACCTTC
>.|TRBJ2-1|TRBV4-1|TRBD2
CASSHPRGPSTGGPSNEQFF
TGCGCCAGCAGCCATCCCCGAGGCCCTTCTACGGGAGGGCCGAGCAATGAGCAGTTCTTC
>.|TRBJ2-2|TRBV25-1|TRBD1
CASSNPGQGLTGELFF
TGTGCCAGCAGTAATCCGGGACAGGGTCTGACCGGGGAGCTGTTTTTT
>.|TRBJ1-4|TRBV7-9|.
CASSLGLEANEKLFF
TGTGCCAGCAGCTTAGGTTTGGAGGCTAATGAAAAACTGTTTTTT
>.|TRBJ2-1|TRBV28|TRBD2
CASSPSGRPNNEQFF
TGTGCCAGCAGCCCGAGCGGGAGGCCTAACAATGAGCAGTTCTTC
>.|TRBJ2-2|TRBV5-1|TRBD2
CASSLERTSGAGELFF
TGCGCCAGCAGCTTGGAGAGGACTAGCGGGGCCGGGGAGCTGTTTTTT
>.|TRBJ2-1|TRBV27|.
CASSISGSNNEQFF
TGTGCCAGCAGTATCTCCGGGTCCAACAATGAGCAGTTCTTC
>.|TRBJ2-3|TRBV12-3/TRBV12-4|.
CASSGAYGTQYF
TGTGCCAGCAGTGGGGCCTATGGGACGCAGTATTTT
>.|TRBJ2-3|TRBV5-1|.
CASSSQGADTQYF
TGCGCCAGCAGCTCTCAGGGTGCAGATACGCAGTATTTT
>.|TRBJ1-3|TRBV3-1/TRBV3-2|.
CASSQGRFSGNTIYF
TGTGCCAGCAGCCAGGGCAGGTTTTCTGGAAACACCATATATTTT
>.|TRBJ1-2|TRBV11-1|.
CASSLGGNYGYTF
TGTGCCAGCAGCTTAGGCGGAAACTATGGCTACACCTTC
>.|TRBJ1-2|TRBV4-1|TRBD1
CASSQDDRGYGYTF
TGCGCCAGCAGCCAAGATGACAGGGGGTATGGCTACACCTTC
>.|TRBJ1-1|TRBV5-3|TRBD1
CARSLGTGNTEAFF
TGTGCCAGAAGCTTGGGGACAGGGAACACTGAAGCTTTCTTT
>once|TRBJ1-6|TRBV19|TRBD1
CASSIVLAGGGSYNSPLHF
TGTGCCAGTAGTATAGTCCTTGCAGGGGGCGGTTCCTATAATTCACCCCTCCACTTT
>.|TRBJ2-7|TRBV6-1|TRBD1
CASSDRTGSTYEQYF
TGTGCCAGCAGTGACCGGACAGGGTCGACTTACGAGCAGTACTTC
>once|TRBJ2-2|TRBV6-6|.
CASSYRTVNTGELFF
TGTGCCAGCAGTTACCGGACAGTTAACACCGGGGAGCTGTTTTTT
>.|TRBJ1-1|TRBV6-6|.
CASSPTGRSPMNTEAFF
TGTGCCAGCAGTCCAACCGGTCGGTCCCCGATGAACACTGAAGCTTTCTTT
>many|TRBJ2-5|TRBV2|.
CASSGTQETQYF
TGTGCCAGCAGTGGTACACAAGAGACCCAGTACTTC
>.|TRBJ1-6|TRBV7-2|.
CASSPEGDYNSPLHF
TGTGCCAGCAGCCCAGAAGGGGACTATAATTCACCCCTCCACTTT
>.|TRBJ1-1|TRBV5-6|.
CASSLYKTEAFF
TGTGCCAGCAGCTTGTACAAGACTGAAGCTTTCTTT